Listed here are 14 T cell receptor beta chains from one sample, sequenced in a study of T cells in Graves' hyperthyroidism and ophthalmopathy. TCR beta CDR3 sequences were amplified from RNA transcripts. First-round RT-PCR with HTBI primers amplified the TCR CDR3 region. TCRdb processed the multiplex PCR reads anew with MiXCR; each CDR3 protein has one entry. The sample has some 740,000 distinct CDR3 sequences; around 15% are singletons. What was sequenced was blood. The receptors come from a woman in her late teens or twenties with Graves' hyperthyroidism.

In this sample, this clonotype turned up many times. V and J are TRBV7-2 and TRBJ1-1; tentative D call: TRBD1 (6 bases). CDR1 SGHTA and CDR2 FQGNSA come from the germline V gene. The CDR3 extends over 13 amino acids. Deletions cut 5 bases from V and 8 bases from J, with 15 bases between. The CDR3 region has the DNA TGTGCCAGCAGCCAACCACAGGGAATAGAAGCTTTCTTT. Its translation: CASSQPQGIEAFF.

This clonotype was detected many times. The genes are TRBV12-3 or TRBV12-4 and TRBJ2-7; D is possibly TRBD2 (6 bases). The CDR3 runs 14 residues. V shed 3 bases and J shed 3 bases, with 12 bases lying between them. The CDR3 region is CASSFGGQVYEQYF. CDR3 coding DNA: TGTGCCAGCAGTTTCGGAGGGCAGGTCTACGAGCAGTACTTC.

This clonotype occurred a few times. Here the CDR3 reads CASSVPSTYEQYF. The CDR3 bases are TGTGCCAGCAGTGTTCCATCGACCTACGAGCAGTACTTC. The chain joins TRBV28 to TRBJ2-7; D remains ambiguous. There are 13 residues in the CDR3. Trimming removed 5 bases from V and 2 bases from J, with 10 bases in between. Germline V CDR1 and CDR2: MDHEN, SYDVKM.

A few counts support this clonotype. V gene TRBV5-6 combines with J gene TRBJ1-4; 9 bases agree with TRBD1. The CDR3 is 18 amino acids. The ends lost 4 bases at V and 5 bases at J; junction bases unmatched: 15. Germline values: CDR1 SGHDT, CDR2 YYEEEE. The chain's CDR3 is CASSPPPGQGPGNEKLFF. The CDR3 DNA sequence: TGTGCCAGCAGCCCCCCCCCGGGACAGGGCCCGGGGAATGAAAAACTGTTTTTT.

This clonotype was counted only a few times. V usage is TRBV2 and J usage is TRBJ2-1, with 12 bases matching TRBD2. The CDR3 is made up of 19 amino acids. V was clipped by 3 bases and J by 3 bases; unmatched bases: 12. CDR1 SNHLY and CDR2 FYNNEI come from the germline V gene. The CDR3 region is CASSDSFASGRGSYNEQFF. The CDR3 nucleotides read TGTGCCAGCAGTGATAGCTTTGCTAGCGGGAGGGGGAGCTACAATGAGCAGTTCTTC.

This clonotype was recorded many times. The chain links TRBV12-3 or TRBV12-4 to TRBJ1-1, with D perhaps matching TRBD1 (5 bases). With 2 bases removed from V and 1 base from J, the gap between germline ends came to 8 bases. The CDR3 is 14 residues long. The CDR3 coding sequence is TGTGCCAGCAGTTTAAGGGGTTCGAACACTGAAGCTTTCTTT. Translated: CASSLRGSNTEAFF.

This clonotype was observed a handful of times. The chain carries TRBV30 and TRBJ1-1, with 7 bases that match TRBD1. The CDR3 sequence is 15 residues long. Germline lookup yields CDR1 GTSNPN and CDR2 SVGIG (reference sequence). The J segment lost 0 bases and the V segment lost 2 bases, leaving 6 bases of the junction unmatched. In DNA, the CDR3 is TGTGCCTGGAGTCTTACCGGGACAGTGAACACTGAAGCTTTCTTT. This codes for CAWSLTGTVNTEAFF.

Ten or more counts support this clonotype. V gene TRBV2 combines with J gene TRBJ2-1, with 10 nucleotides matching TRBD2. Germline V gene sequence: CDR1 SNHLY, CDR2 FYNNEI. The CDR3 is 15 amino acids. Unmatched junction bases numbered 6, after V lost 8 bases and J lost 2 bases. CDR3 region: CASGRTSGAYNEQFF. CDR3 DNA: TGTGCCAGCGGTAGGACTAGCGGAGCCTACAATGAGCAGTTCTTC.

This clonotype was detected ten times or more. This chain joins TRBV9 and TRBJ2-7; D might be TRBD1 (6 bases). The length of the CDR3 is 14 residues. Trimming removed 5 bases from V and 0 bases from J, with 12 bases in between. Per germline, CDR1 SGDLS and CDR2 YYNGEE. The DNA for the CDR3 is TGTGCCAGCAGTGGACAGCACACCTCCTACGAGCAGTACTTC. It yields the protein CASSGQHTSYEQYF.

In this sample, this clonotype turned up many times. The chain links TRBV7-9 to TRBJ1-2, with D perhaps matching TRBD1 (6 bases). In germline, CDR1 is SEHNR, CDR2 FQNEAQ (reference sequence). The germline V and J ends were trimmed by 1 base and 4 bases, with 16 bases remaining between them. This CDR3 is built from 16 residues. The CDR3 protein is CASSLGTGGAGYGYTF. In DNA form, the CDR3 reads TGTGCCAGCAGCTTAGGCACGGGGGGCGCGGGCTATGGCTACACCTTC.

This clonotype was found many times. The chain links TRBV14 to TRBJ1-4, with D unclear. This CDR3 has 16 residues. Trimming shortened V by 7 bases and J by 7 bases, and 22 bases separated the two germline ends. Looked up from germline, CDR1 is SGHDN and CDR2 is FVKESK. DNA of the CDR3: TGTGCCAGCACCCTAAGCCGTATGGGGTCTAGTGAAAAACTGTTTTTT. Residues: CASTLSRMGSSEKLFF.

This clonotype was found many times. The genes are TRBV18 and TRBJ2-1; 12 nucleotides match TRBD2. With 3 bases clipped from V and 7 bases from J, the junction kept 7 bases outside the gene matches. The CDR3 consists of 16 residues. Germline V gene sequence: CDR1 KGHSH, CDR2 LQKENI. CDR3: CASSPSTSGRGNEQFF. In DNA, the CDR3 is TGTGCCAGCTCACCTTCGACTAGCGGGAGAGGGAATGAGCAGTTCTTC.

In its sample, this clonotype was seen many times. V gene TRBV6-5 combines with J gene TRBJ1-5; possibly TRBD1 for D (6 bases). The germline CDR1 and CDR2 sequences are MNHEY and SVGAGI. The CDR3 runs to 15 residues. Trimming took off 2 bases at V and 3 bases at J, with 11 bases between the two ends. In nucleotides, the CDR3 is TGTGCCAGCAGTTACGTTGGACAGTACAATCAGCCCCAGCATTTT. This encodes CASSYVGQYNQPQHF.

This clonotype was picked up a small number of times. This chain connects TRBV28 to TRBJ2-7; the D call may be TRBD1 or TRBD2 (5 bases each). The V end was cut by 8 bases, the J end by 5 bases, with 13 bases between. The CDR3 length is 12 residues. Germline assignment: CDR1 MDHEN and CDR2 SYDVKM. The CDR3 sequence is CASRDQPHEQYF. The CDR3 DNA reads as TGTGCCAGCCGGGACCAGCCCCACGAGCAGTACTTC.